What follows describes a single T cell receptor (beta chain). The record originates from a study of control samples from healthy donors and cancer patients. TCRdb's table, derived via immunoSEQ multiplex PCR, lists solely in-frame clones and lacks some. The sample records fewer than 95,000 clones, roughly 86% being singletons. The sample taken for sequencing was blood. This sequence originates from a woman aged 50 to 60 in good health.

In nucleotides, the CDR3 is TGTGCCAGTAGTTCAGGGGGCGCGGGAGGAAACACCATATATTTT. Amino acid sequence: CASSSGGAGGNTIYF. V usage is TRBV19 and J usage is TRBJ1-3; 8 nucleotides match TRBD1. Germline V gives CDR1 LNHDA, CDR2 SQIVND (reference sequence). Unmatched junction bases numbered 7, after V lost 5 bases and J lost 4 bases. The CDR3 is 15 residues long.